The table lists the clone carrying this TCR beta chain with many counts. Profiling that covered TCR beta VDJ and CDR3 relied on genomic DNA as its template. TCRdb redid the calling of the reads with MiXCR, one entry per CDR3 protein. The repertoire holds under 250,000 distinct CDR3 sequences, with roughly 35% as singletons. This entry comes from a study of CD8+CD57+ T cells in acquired aplastic anemia. Study-level background: Quantities of DNA derived from sorted CD4+ and CD8+ cells averaged around 3.2 ug.

CDR1 is SEHNR and CDR2 is FQNEAQ in the germline V gene (reference sequence). This CDR3 spans 14 amino acids. V lost 1 base, J lost 5 bases, and 12 bases lay in between. The TCR was taken from a human donor in good health, serving as a control. Sequenced input: sorted CD4+, CD8+, or CD8+CD57+ T cells (not recorded which) from PBMCs. The chain employs TRBV7-9 and TRBJ2-7; D is perhaps TRBD1 or TRBD2 (5 bases each). CDR3 loop: CASSLGEGTHEQYF. In DNA, the CDR3 is TGTGCCAGCAGCTTAGGGGAAGGGACCCACGAGCAGTACTTC.